One and the same sample provided the 25 T cell receptor beta chains below, sequenced in a study of blood T cell repertoires in COVID-19. The table came from immunoSEQ multiplex PCR; TCRdb's copy has only in-frame clones and leaves some out. The data contain some 100,000 clones, about 90% of them seen just once; the ten biggest clones take up 17%. Sequences were obtained from peripheral blood. These receptor sequences come from a man aged 50 to 60 with acute or convalescent COVID-19.

The chain has TRBV10-2 and TRBJ2-6; 7 nucleotides line up with TRBD1. Germline CDR1 reads WSHSY; CDR2 reads SAAADI. CDR3 size: 18 residues. Trimming at V came to 4 bases and at J to 0 bases, leaving 9 bases not matched to a gene. CDR3 loop: CASSGLGQATSGANVLTF. CDR3 coding DNA: TGCGCCAGCAGTGGCCTCGGACAGGCCACCTCTGGGGCCAACGTCCTGACTTTC.

This sequence joins TRBV5-1 and TRBJ2-2; weak D call: TRBD1 (6 bases). V lost 0 bases and J 6 bases, leaving 9 bases between the germline ends. The CDR3 contains 14 residues. Germline V lookup: CDR1 SGHRS, CDR2 YFSETQ. CDR3 sequence: CASSLGGGSGELFF. The DNA of the CDR3 is TGCGCCAGCAGCTTGGGTGGGGGCTCCGGGGAGCTGTTTTTT.

This rearrangement joins TRBV9 to TRBJ2-3; D gene unclear. V lost 0 bases and J lost 0, with 5 bases in between. This CDR3 is built from 14 residues. From germline, CDR1 is SGDLS and CDR2 YYNGEE. As DNA, the CDR3 is TGTGCCAGCAGCGTAGGTCCTAGCACAGATACGCAGTATTTT. Translation gives CASSVGPSTDTQYF.

This clone was observed a single time. V and J are TRBV6-5 and TRBJ1-5; TRBD1 is a possible D gene (6 bases). The CDR3 is 15 amino acids. Germline loops: CDR1 MNHEY, CDR2 SVGAGI. V was shortened by 5 bases and J by 4 bases, with 15 bases between the two germline ends. CDR3 residues: CASSPFDRMNQPQHF. CDR3 sequence (DNA): TGTGCCAGCAGTCCCTTTGACAGGATGAATCAGCCCCAGCATTTT.

The chain carries TRBV5-4 and TRBJ2-5, with 8 bases lining up with TRBD1. There are 19 residues in the CDR3. CDR1 SGHNT and CDR2 YYREEE come from the germline V gene (reference sequence). J was trimmed by 4 bases and V by 3 bases; bases with no gene match: 20. The CDR3 DNA sequence: TGTGCCAGCAGCTCACACACGCGGACAGGGCGCCCCTCTCGAGAGACCCAGTACTTC. Translation: CASSSHTRTGRPSRETQYF.

The V and J genes are TRBV7-2 and TRBJ2-2; a weak D match, TRBD1 (6 bases). This CDR3 has 17 amino acids. CDR1 and CDR2 from the germline V gene are SGHTA and FQGNSA. Trimming removed 3 bases from V and 3 bases from J, with 17 bases in between. CDR3 loop: CASSLGALVSHTGELFF. The CDR3, as DNA: TGTGCCAGCAGCTTGGGGGCTCTAGTCTCGCACACCGGGGAGCTGTTTTTT.

V is TRBV4-3 and J is TRBJ2-4; maybe TRBD1 (6 bases). The germline gives CDR1 LGHNA, CDR2 YSLEER. V lost 0 bases and J 6 bases, leaving 6 bases between the germline ends. This CDR3 has 13 residues. The CDR3: CASSQEQGNIQYF. For the CDR3, the DNA is TGCGCCAGCAGCCAAGAACAGGGAAACATTCAGTACTTC.

This chain links TRBV28 with TRBJ1-1; a weak D match, TRBD1 (6 bases). CDR3 length equals 14 residues. The germline CDR1 and CDR2 sequences are MDHEN and SYDVKM. V was clipped by 8 bases and J by 2 bases, with 15 bases between them. The CDR3 DNA reads TGTGCCAGCGCGGCAGCGGGGGCTAACACTGAAGCTTTCTTT. It codes for CASAAAGANTEAFF.

The chain has TRBV12-5 and TRBJ1-2; 12 bases are a match to TRBD1. The trim removed 0 bases at V and 4 bases at J, leaving 9 bases unmatched. CDR1 and CDR2 from the germline V gene are LGHNT and FRNRAP. This CDR3 contains 18 residues. The CDR3 is CASGLVSGTGGRSYGYTF. The DNA for the CDR3 is TGTGCTAGTGGTTTGGTGTCCGGGACAGGGGGCCGGAGCTATGGCTACACCTTC.

This clone has only a few counts. The V and J genes are TRBV3-1 (or the pseudogene TRBV3-2) and TRBJ1-6, with 7 nucleotides matching TRBD1. V lost 1 base, J lost 14 bases, and 8 bases stayed unmatched. This CDR3 is 14 amino acids long. CDR1 is LGHDT and CDR2 is YNNKEL in the germline V gene (reference sequence). In DNA form, the CDR3 reads TGTGCCAGCAGCCAAGGGACAGGTTACGGCTCCCTCCACTTT. Its translation is CASSQGTGYGSLHF.

This chain links TRBV7-2 with TRBJ2-6; no clear D. In germline, CDR1 is SGHTA, CDR2 FQGNSA. The CDR3 is made up of 15 amino acids. V shed 1 base and J shed 4 bases, with 8 bases lying between them. The CDR3 protein is CASSLGRSGANVLTF. The CDR3 DNA is TGTGCCAGCAGCTTAGGGCGGTCAGGGGCCAACGTCCTGACTTTC. The full variable domain, its missing parts supplied by reference TRBV7-2 and TRBJ2-6, is GAGVSQSPSNKVTEKGKDVELRCDPISGHTALYWYRQSLGQGLEFLIYFQGNSAPDKSGLPSDRFSAERTGGSVSTLTIQRTQQEDSAVYLCASSLGRSGANVLTFGAGSRLTVL.

The V gene is TRBV29-1, the J gene TRBJ1-1; TRBD1 is a possible D gene (6 bases). Trimming pared 7 bases from V and 1 base from J, leaving 10 bases between. This CDR3 contains 12 residues. Germline assignment: CDR1 SQVTM and CDR2 ANQGSEA. CDR3 loop: CSAVRGNTEAFF. CDR3 nucleotides: TGCAGCGCCGTCAGGGGGAACACTGAAGCTTTCTTT.

This clone showed up just a few times. The V call is TRBV7-3, the J call TRBJ1-3; 7 nucleotides line up with TRBD1. Germline V CDR1 and CDR2: SGHTA, FQGTGA. The CDR3 runs 16 residues. With 0 bases clipped from V and 7 bases from J, the junction kept 9 bases outside the gene matches. The CDR3 spells CASSLTSRGFSNTIYF. DNA of the CDR3: TGTGCCAGCAGCTTAACGTCCAGGGGGTTCAGTAACACCATATATTTT.

This clone appeared a single time. The rearrangement joins TRBV12-3 or TRBV12-4 to TRBJ1-1; D perhaps matches TRBD1 (5 bases). The CDR3 runs to 11 residues. Trimming removed 4 bases at V and 5 bases at J, with 5 bases between. CDR3 sequence reads: CASSYRTEAFF. The CDR3 coding sequence is TGTGCCAGCAGTTACAGGACTGAAGCTTTCTTT.

The chain combines TRBV19 with TRBJ2-7; 7 bases are shared with TRBD1. From germline, CDR1 is LNHDA and CDR2 SQIVND (reference sequence). V dropped 6 bases and J dropped 3; count of bases not matched to a gene: 5. CDR3 size: 13 residues. The CDR3 coding sequence is TGTGCCAGTAGCGACAGGGTCGTCTACGAGCAGTACTTC. Protein sequence: CASSDRVVYEQYF. The full variable domain, rest sourced from reference TRBV19 and TRBJ2-7, is DGGITQSPKYLFRKEGQNVTLSCEQNLNHDAMYWYRQDPGQGLRLIYYSQIVNDFQKGDIAEGYSVSREKKESFPLTVTSAQKNPTAFYLCASSDRVVYEQYFGPGTRLTVT.

J is TRBJ1-5 and V is TRBV7-8, with D possibly being TRBD1 (5 bases). Germline lookup yields CDR1 SGHVS and CDR2 FQNEAQ. Trimming cost V 5 bases and J 0 bases, with 14 bases left between them. This CDR3 region has 16 residues. DNA for the CDR3: TGTGCCAGCAGCCTAAAGGGGCCCATTAGCAATCAGCCCCAGCATTTT. Its protein product is CASSLKGPISNQPQHF.

The chain has TRBV4-1 and TRBJ1-6, with D unclear. Trimming took off 1 base at V and 9 bases at J, with 19 bases between the two ends. There are 17 residues in the CDR3. CDR1 and CDR2 from the germline V gene are MGHRA and YSYEKL. The CDR3 loop is CASSQVISTTGSSPLHF. Here the CDR3 DNA reads TGCGCCAGCAGCCAAGTAATTTCTACAACGGGGTCTTCACCCCTCCACTTT.

The rearrangement uses TRBV5-4 and TRBJ1-2; 9 bases line up with TRBD1. The V gene's germline CDR1 is SGHNT and CDR2 YYREEE (reference sequence). V lost 4 bases and J lost 2; bases outside the gene matches: 0. The CDR3 covers 13 residues. The CDR3 loop is CASSGTGNYGYTF. The CDR3 bases are TGTGCCAGCAGCGGGACAGGGAACTATGGCTACACCTTC.

The chain uses TRBV19 and TRBJ1-1, with D uncertain. Trimming pared 3 bases from V and 2 bases from J, leaving 10 bases between. CDR3 length: 14 amino acids. Germline V gene data show CDR1 as LNHDA and CDR2 as SQIVND (reference sequence). The CDR3 DNA follows: TGTGCCAGTAGTATCCGCGGGGAAAACACTGAAGCTTTCTTT. Residues: CASSIRGENTEAFF.

V gene TRBV19 combines with J gene TRBJ1-2; D gene ambiguous. This CDR3 region has 14 residues. The germline CDR1 and CDR2 sequences are LNHDA and SQIVND (reference sequence). With 2 bases removed from V and 0 bases from J, the gap between germline ends came to 7 bases. DNA of the CDR3: TGTGCCAGTAGTATAACGAGGGCTAACTATGGCTACACCTTC. Its translation: CASSITRANYGYTF. Full variable domain (missing parts from reference TRBV19 and TRBJ1-2): DGGITQSPKYLFRKEGQNVTLSCEQNLNHDAMYWYRQDPGQGLRLIYYSQIVNDFQKGDIAEGYSVSREKKESFPLTVTSAQKNPTAFYLCASSITRANYGYTFGSGTRLTVV.

The chain couples TRBV30 to TRBJ2-7; no reliable D call. Germline CDR1 is GTSNPN and CDR2 is SVGIG (reference sequence). This CDR3 is built from 13 residues. Trimming left V 0 bases short and J 2 bases short, with 8 bases between. In nucleotides, the CDR3 is TGTGCCTGGAGTGTGTACAGAGCCTACGAGCAGTACTTC. Its translation: CAWSVYRAYEQYF.

V usage is TRBV5-5 and J usage is TRBJ1-3; possible D gene TRBD1, 6 bases. V lost 4 bases and J 0 bases, leaving 20 bases between the germline ends. The CDR3 runs to 18 residues. Germline V gene data show CDR1 as SGHKS and CDR2 as YYEKEE (reference sequence). CDR3 loop: CASSPSPPGDPSGNTIYF. CDR3 sequence (DNA): TGTGCCAGCAGCCCCTCACCCCCAGGGGATCCCTCTGGAAACACCATATATTTT.

This chain uses TRBV9 with TRBJ2-1; 7 nucleotides line up with TRBD2. The trim removed 3 bases at V and 3 bases at J, leaving 6 bases unmatched. The CDR3 is 15 residues long. In germline, CDR1 is SGDLS, CDR2 YYNGEE. The CDR3 loop reads CASSESWGGYNEQFF. The CDR3 coding sequence is TGTGCCAGCAGCGAGTCGTGGGGGGGCTACAATGAGCAGTTCTTC.

This chain joins TRBV21-1 and TRBJ1-5; no DNA check was done on the table's D call, TRBD1. TRBV21-1 is a pseudogene. The CDR3 has 18 amino acids. CDR3 protein: CASSKAAGTGGNTQPQHF. Here the CDR3 DNA reads TGTGCCAGCAGCAAAGCTGCGGGGACAGGGGGTAATACTCAGCCCCAGCATTTT.

The J gene is TRBJ1-1, the V gene TRBV19; possible D gene TRBD1, 5 bases. Germline CDR1 and CDR2: LNHDA and SQIVND (reference sequence). Trimming took 7 bases from V and 6 from J, leaving 9 bases between them. The CDR3 is 11 residues long. The CDR3: CASMAGAEAFF. In DNA form, the CDR3 reads TGTGCCAGTATGGCGGGGGCTGAAGCTTTCTTT.